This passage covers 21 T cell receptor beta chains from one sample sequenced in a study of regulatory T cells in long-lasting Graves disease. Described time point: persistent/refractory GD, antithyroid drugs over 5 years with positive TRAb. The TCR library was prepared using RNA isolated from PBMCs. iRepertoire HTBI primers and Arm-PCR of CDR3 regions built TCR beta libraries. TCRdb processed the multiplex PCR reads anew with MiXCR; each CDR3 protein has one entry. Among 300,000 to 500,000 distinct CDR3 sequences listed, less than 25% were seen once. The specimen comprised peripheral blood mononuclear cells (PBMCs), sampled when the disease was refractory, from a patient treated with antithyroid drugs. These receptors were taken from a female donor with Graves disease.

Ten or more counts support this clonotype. Here the CDR3 DNA reads TGTGCCAGCAGGGGGATGTGGCAGGGCTCCTACGAGCAGTACTTC. It specifies CASRGMWQGSYEQYF. The chain employs TRBV28 and TRBJ2-7, with TRBD1 as a possible D gene (5 bases). Per germline, CDR1 MDHEN and CDR2 SYDVKM. This CDR3 comprises 15 residues. V lost 6 bases, J lost 0 bases, and 15 bases lay in between. Using reference TRBV28 and TRBJ2-7 for the parts outside the CDR3, the full variable domain is DVKVTQSSRYLVKRTGEKVFLECVQDMDHENMFWYRQDPGLGLRLIYFSYDVKMKEKGDIPEGYSVSREKKERFSLILESASTNQTSMYLCASRGMWQGSYEQYFGPGTRLTVT.

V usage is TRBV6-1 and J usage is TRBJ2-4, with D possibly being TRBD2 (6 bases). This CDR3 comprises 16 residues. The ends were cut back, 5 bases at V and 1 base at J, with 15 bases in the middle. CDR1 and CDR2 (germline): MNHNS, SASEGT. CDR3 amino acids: CASSPRDFMAKNIQYF. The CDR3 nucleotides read TGTGCCAGCAGTCCCCGGGACTTTATGGCCAAAAACATTCAGTACTTC.

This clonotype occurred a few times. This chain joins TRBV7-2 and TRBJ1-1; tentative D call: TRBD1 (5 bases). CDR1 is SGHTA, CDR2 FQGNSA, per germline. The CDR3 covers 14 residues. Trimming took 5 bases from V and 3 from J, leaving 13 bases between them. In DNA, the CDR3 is TGTGCCAGCAGCCAGGTCAGGGCCTACACTGAAGCTTTCTTT. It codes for CASSQVRAYTEAFF.

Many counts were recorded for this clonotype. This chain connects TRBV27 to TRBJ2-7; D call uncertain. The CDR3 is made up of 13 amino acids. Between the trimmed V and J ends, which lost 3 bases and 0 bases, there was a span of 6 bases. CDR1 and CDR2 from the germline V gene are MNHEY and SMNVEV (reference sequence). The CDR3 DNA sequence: TGTGCCAGCAGTTTTTCCTCCTCCTACGAGCAGTACTTC. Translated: CASSFSSSYEQYF.

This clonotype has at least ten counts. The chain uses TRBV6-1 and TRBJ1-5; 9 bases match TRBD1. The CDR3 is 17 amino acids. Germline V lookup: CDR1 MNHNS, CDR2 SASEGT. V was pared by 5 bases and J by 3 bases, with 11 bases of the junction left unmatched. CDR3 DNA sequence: TGTGCCAGCAGTACGAGGGTGGGACAGGGCTACAATCAGCCCCAGCATTTT. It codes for CASSTRVGQGYNQPQHF.

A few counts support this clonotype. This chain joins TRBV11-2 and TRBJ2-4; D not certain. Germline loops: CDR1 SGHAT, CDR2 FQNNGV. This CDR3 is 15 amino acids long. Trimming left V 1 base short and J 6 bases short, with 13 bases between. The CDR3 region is CASSLVLGLRNIQYF. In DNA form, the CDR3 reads TGTGCCAGCAGCTTAGTGCTGGGGTTAAGAAACATTCAGTACTTC.

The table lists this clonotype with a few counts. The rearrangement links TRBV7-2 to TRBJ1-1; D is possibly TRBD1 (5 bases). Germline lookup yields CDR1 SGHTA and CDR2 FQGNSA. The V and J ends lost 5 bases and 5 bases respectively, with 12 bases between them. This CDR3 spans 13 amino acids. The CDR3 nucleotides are TGTGCCAGCAGCAATCAGGGTAAAACTGAAGCTTTCTTT. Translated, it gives CASSNQGKTEAFF.

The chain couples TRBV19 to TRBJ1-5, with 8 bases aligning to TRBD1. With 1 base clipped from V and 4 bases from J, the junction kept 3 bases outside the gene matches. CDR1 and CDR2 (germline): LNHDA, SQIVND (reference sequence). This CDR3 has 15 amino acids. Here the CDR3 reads CASSIGTGYNQPQHF. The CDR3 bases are TGTGCCAGTAGTATAGGGACAGGGTATAATCAGCCCCAGCATTTT.

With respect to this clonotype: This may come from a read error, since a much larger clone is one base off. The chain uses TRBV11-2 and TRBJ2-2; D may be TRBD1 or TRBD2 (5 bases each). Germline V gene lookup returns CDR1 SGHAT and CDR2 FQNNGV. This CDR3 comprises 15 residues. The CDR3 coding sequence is TGTGCCAGCAGCTTAGGCGGTCGGGGCACCGGGGAGCTGCTTTTT. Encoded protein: CASSLGGRGTGELLF.

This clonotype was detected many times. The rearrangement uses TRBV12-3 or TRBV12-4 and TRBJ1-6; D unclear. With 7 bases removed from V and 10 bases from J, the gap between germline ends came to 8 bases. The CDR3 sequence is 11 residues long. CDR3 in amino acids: CASTDGSPLHF. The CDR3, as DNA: TGTGCCAGCACCGACGGGTCACCCCTCCACTTT.

The CDR3: CASNTGPAREQYF. CDR3 nucleotides: TGTGCCAGCAATACCGGGCCCGCGAGGGAGCAGTACTTC. V gene TRBV6-1 combines with J gene TRBJ2-7; D ambiguous. V was pared by 7 bases and J by 7 bases, with 17 bases between. The CDR3 runs 13 residues. Germline CDR1 is MNHNS and CDR2 is SASEGT.

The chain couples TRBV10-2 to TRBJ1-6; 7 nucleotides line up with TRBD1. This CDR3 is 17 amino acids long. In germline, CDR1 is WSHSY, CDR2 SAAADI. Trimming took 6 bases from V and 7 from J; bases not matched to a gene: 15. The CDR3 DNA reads TGCGCCAGCAGAAAAGCATCTATCGTACAGGGGAATTCACCCCTCCACTTT. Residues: CASRKASIVQGNSPLHF.

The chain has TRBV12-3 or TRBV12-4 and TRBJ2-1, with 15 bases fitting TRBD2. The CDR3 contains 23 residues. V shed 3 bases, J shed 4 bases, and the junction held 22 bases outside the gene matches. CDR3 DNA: TGTGCCAGCAGTTTGTGGGCCTCGACGTGGGGACTAGCGGGAGGTCAGGGGTACAATGAGCAGTTCTTC. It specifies CASSLWASTWGLAGGQGYNEQFF.

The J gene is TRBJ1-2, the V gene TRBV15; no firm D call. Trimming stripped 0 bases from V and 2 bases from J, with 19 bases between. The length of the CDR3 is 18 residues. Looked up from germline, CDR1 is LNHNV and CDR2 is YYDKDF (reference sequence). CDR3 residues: CATSRDLGSPESNYGYTF. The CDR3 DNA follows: TGTGCCACCAGCAGAGACTTGGGAAGCCCAGAATCGAACTATGGCTACACCTTC.

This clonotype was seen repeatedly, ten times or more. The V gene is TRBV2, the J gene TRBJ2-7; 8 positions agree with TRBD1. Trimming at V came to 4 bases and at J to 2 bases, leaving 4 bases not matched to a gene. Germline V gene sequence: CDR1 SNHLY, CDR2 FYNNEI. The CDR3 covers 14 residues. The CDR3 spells CASSVDRGAYEQYF. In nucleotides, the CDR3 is TGTGCCAGCAGTGTCGACAGGGGCGCCTACGAGCAGTACTTC.

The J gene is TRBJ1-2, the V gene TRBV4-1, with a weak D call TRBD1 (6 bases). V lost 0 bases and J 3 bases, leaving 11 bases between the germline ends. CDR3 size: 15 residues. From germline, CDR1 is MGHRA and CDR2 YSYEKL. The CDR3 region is CASSQDQQGYYGYTF. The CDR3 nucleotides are TGCGCCAGCAGCCAAGATCAACAGGGCTACTATGGCTACACCTTC.

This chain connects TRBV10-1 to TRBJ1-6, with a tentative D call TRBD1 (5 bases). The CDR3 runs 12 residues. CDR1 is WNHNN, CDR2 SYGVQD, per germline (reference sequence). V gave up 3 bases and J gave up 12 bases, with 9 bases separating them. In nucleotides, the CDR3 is TGCGCCAGCAGTGATGGGGGAAGACCCCTCCACTTT. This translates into CASSDGGRPLHF.

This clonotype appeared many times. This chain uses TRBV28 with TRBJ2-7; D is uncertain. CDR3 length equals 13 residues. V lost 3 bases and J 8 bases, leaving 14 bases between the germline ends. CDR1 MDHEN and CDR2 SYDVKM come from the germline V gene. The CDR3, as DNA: TGTGCCAGCAGTTTTAACATCCAGGCAAAGCAGTACTTC. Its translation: CASSFNIQAKQYF.

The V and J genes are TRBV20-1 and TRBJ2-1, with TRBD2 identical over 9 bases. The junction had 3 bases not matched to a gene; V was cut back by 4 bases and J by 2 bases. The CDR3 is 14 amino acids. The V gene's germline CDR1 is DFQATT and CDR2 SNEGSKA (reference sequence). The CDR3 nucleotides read TGCAGTGCTATAAAGCGGGGGGCCTACAATGAGCAGTTCTTC. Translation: CSAIKRGAYNEQFF.

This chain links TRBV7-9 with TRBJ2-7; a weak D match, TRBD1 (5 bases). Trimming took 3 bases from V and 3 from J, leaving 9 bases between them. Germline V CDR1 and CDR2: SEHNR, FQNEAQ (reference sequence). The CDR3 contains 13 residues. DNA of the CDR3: TGTGCCAGCAGCTTTGGGGCCAACTACGAGCAGTACTTC. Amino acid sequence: CASSFGANYEQYF. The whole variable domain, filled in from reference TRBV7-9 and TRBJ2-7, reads DTGVSQNPRHKITKRGQNVTFRCDPISEHNRLYWYRQTLGQGPEFLTYFQNEAQLEKSRLLSDRFSAERPKGSFSTLEIQRTEQGDSAMYLCASSFGANYEQYFGPGTRLTVT.

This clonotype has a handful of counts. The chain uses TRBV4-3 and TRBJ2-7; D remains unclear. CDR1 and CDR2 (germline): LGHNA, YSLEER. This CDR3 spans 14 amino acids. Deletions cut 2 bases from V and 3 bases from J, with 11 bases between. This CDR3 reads CASSQNPRGYEQYF. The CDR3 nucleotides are TGCGCCAGCAGCCAAAACCCACGAGGCTACGAGCAGTACTTC.